The 18 T cell receptor beta chains below were found in one sample sequenced in a study of cytomegalovirus exposure and HLA in healthy donors. Amplification used 60 Vbeta primers and 13 Jbeta primers. The assay was immunoSEQ multiplex PCR, and TCRdb's table has in-frame clones only and misses some. This table has 140,000 to 150,000 clones, 75% appearing once. Sequenced input: PBMCs. All receptors come from a man under 40 in good health and CMV-seronegative.

The chain employs TRBV28 and TRBJ1-5; possibly TRBD1 for D (5 bases). Looked up from germline, CDR1 is MDHEN and CDR2 is SYDVKM. V lost 7 bases and J 3 bases, leaving 16 bases between the germline ends. The CDR3 covers 15 residues. The chain's CDR3 is CASTPGGGDNQPQHF. The CDR3 DNA reads as TGTGCCAGCACCCCGGGGGGGGGAGACAATCAGCCCCAGCATTTT.

The genes are TRBV28 and TRBJ1-5; TRBD1 is a possible D gene (5 bases). Trimming removed 3 bases at V and 4 bases at J, with 10 bases between. The CDR3 runs to 14 residues. In germline, CDR1 is MDHEN, CDR2 SYDVKM. The CDR3 spells CASSFQGANQPQHF. DNA of the CDR3: TGTGCCAGCAGTTTCCAGGGTGCAAATCAGCCCCAGCATTTT.

This clone was detected only once. V usage is TRBV9 and J usage is TRBJ2-7; 9 bases map to TRBD2. This CDR3 is 14 amino acids long. Germline lookup yields CDR1 SGDLS and CDR2 YYNGEE. The V segment lost 5 bases and the J segment 2 bases; nucleotides outside the gene matches: 5. The CDR3 coding sequence is TGTGCCAGCAGTGGCGGGGGGGCCGCCTACGAGCAGTACTTC. Translation gives CASSGGGAAYEQYF.

This clone was seen a handful of times. The chain carries TRBV29-1 and TRBJ2-1, with a tentative D call TRBD2 (5 bases). V lost 7 bases to trimming and J lost 1 base, with 14 bases between them. Looked up from germline, CDR1 is SQVTM and CDR2 is ANQGSEA. The CDR3 is made up of 14 amino acids. CDR3 amino acids: CSALGGPSYNEQFF. In nucleotides, the CDR3 is TGCAGCGCTCTGGGCGGGCCATCCTACAATGAGCAGTTCTTC.

The chain combines TRBV6-5 with TRBJ2-7, with 7 bases lining up with TRBD1. CDR3 length: 14 amino acids. The ends lost 6 bases at V and 4 bases at J; junction bases unmatched: 9. The germline V gene encodes CDR1 MNHEY and CDR2 SVGAGI. CDR3 sequence reads: CASSQGPRGYEQYF. Here the CDR3 DNA reads TGTGCCAGCAGCCAGGGACCCAGGGGGTACGAGCAGTACTTC.

The V gene is TRBV6-5, the J gene TRBJ2-1; the D is unclear. Germline CDR1 and CDR2: MNHEY and SVGAGI. The CDR3 spans 13 residues. The V end was cut by 5 bases, the J end by 8 bases, with 13 bases between. DNA of the CDR3: TGTGCCAGCAGTCGAGGCGTTCGGGATGAGCAGTTCTTC. This gives the protein CASSRGVRDEQFF.

The V call is TRBV28, the J call TRBJ2-7; maybe TRBD2 (6 bases). The CDR3 covers 14 residues. Germline V gene data show CDR1 as MDHEN and CDR2 as SYDVKM. Trimming removed 5 bases at V and 1 base at J, with 12 bases between. CDR3 DNA: TGTGCCAGCAGTCGCCCGGGACTTTCCTACGAGCAGTACTTC. It encodes CASSRPGLSYEQYF.

The rearrangement uses TRBV23-1 and TRBJ2-7; a weak D match, TRBD2 (6 bases). TRBV23-1 has ORF status, its function being uncertain. Trimming took 1 base from V and 2 from J, leaving 15 bases between them. This CDR3 comprises 16 residues. CDR3 coding DNA: TGCGCCAGCAGTCAATTACGATCCGGGAGACCCTACGAGCAGTACTTC. Protein: CASSQLRSGRPYEQYF.

The rearrangement joins TRBV7-9 to TRBJ2-5, with D tentatively TRBD2 (6 bases). The CDR3 is 16 residues long. CDR1 is SEHNR and CDR2 is FQNEAQ in the germline V gene (reference sequence). Deletions cut 6 bases from V and 7 bases from J, with 24 bases between. CDR3 protein: CASSSGQTGGGGTQYF. CDR3 in DNA: TGTGCCAGCAGTAGCGGCCAGACTGGTGGTGGCGGGACCCAGTACTTC.

The chain combines TRBV28 with TRBJ1-4; TRBD1 agrees at 8 bases. The CDR3 covers 14 residues. Per germline, CDR1 MDHEN and CDR2 SYDVKM. V lost 8 bases, J lost 7 bases, and 9 bases stayed unmatched. This chain's CDR3 is CASLSQGAGEKLFF. The CDR3 DNA is TGTGCCAGCCTCTCTCAGGGGGCGGGTGAAAAACTGTTTTTT.

The genes are TRBV5-6 and TRBJ1-2; D remains unclear. CDR1 and CDR2 (germline): SGHDT, YYEEEE. This CDR3 contains 13 residues. The V gene lost 0 bases and the J gene lost 6 bases, with 9 bases spanning the gap. CDR3 nucleotide sequence: TGTGCCAGCAGCTTGGCCAGCGGGGATGGCTACACCTTC. This codes for CASSLASGDGYTF.

The rearrangement links TRBV9 to TRBJ2-1, with 12 bases that match TRBD2. J lost 4 bases, V lost 0 bases, and 5 bases had no gene match. The CDR3 consists of 17 residues. Germline V gives CDR1 SGDLS, CDR2 YYNGEE. This chain's CDR3 is CASSVGGTSGLYNEQFF. The CDR3, as DNA: TGTGCCAGCAGCGTAGGTGGGACTAGCGGGTTATACAATGAGCAGTTCTTC.

J is TRBJ2-3 and V is TRBV27; 14 nucleotides match TRBD2. This CDR3 is built from 21 residues. CDR1 and CDR2 (germline): MNHEY, SMNVEV (reference sequence). V gave up 7 bases and J gave up 4 bases; unmatched junction bases: 22. CDR3 region: CASTLWRSPTSGRARSDTQYF. The CDR3 coding sequence is TGTGCCAGCACCCTCTGGCGCTCTCCGACTAGCGGGAGGGCCAGATCAGATACGCAGTATTTT.

The chain has TRBV5-1 and TRBJ2-2; D is perhaps TRBD1 (5 bases). V was clipped by 4 bases and J by 14 bases, with 15 bases between them. Germline V gene data show CDR1 as SGHRS and CDR2 as YFSETQ. CDR3 length: 12 residues. CDR3 amino acids: CASSPGQSALFF. CDR3 DNA sequence: TGCGCCAGCAGCCCAGGACAAAGCGCCCTGTTTTTT.

The chain carries TRBV28 and TRBJ1-1; TRBD1 aligns across 10 bases. Trimming took 8 bases from V and 2 from J; bases not matched to a gene: 2. Germline V lookup: CDR1 MDHEN, CDR2 SYDVKM. This CDR3 contains 13 residues. The CDR3 here is CASWDRGNTEAFF. CDR3 in DNA: TGTGCCAGCTGGGACAGGGGCAACACTGAAGCTTTCTTT.

This clone appeared many times. The rearrangement links TRBV27 to TRBJ1-5, with D perhaps matching TRBD1 (5 bases). Trimming removed 4 bases from V and 7 bases from J, with 14 bases in between. Per germline, CDR1 MNHEY and CDR2 SMNVEV (reference sequence). The CDR3 totals 14 residues. CDR3 DNA: TGTGCCAGCAGTTGGGGAGGACATGGGCAGCCCCAGCATTTT. Translation gives CASSWGGHGQPQHF.

The table lists this clone with a few counts. The CDR3 spells CASSLKWGVEGYTF. CDR3 coding DNA: TGTGCCAGCAGCTTGAAATGGGGAGTGGAGGGCTACACCTTC. The gene calls are TRBV5-6 and TRBJ1-2; D is uncertain. Germline CDR1 and CDR2: SGHDT and YYEEEE. V was shortened by 1 base and J by 8 bases, with 15 bases between the two germline ends. The length of the CDR3 is 14 residues.

The rearrangement links TRBV4-2 to TRBJ2-7; perhaps TRBD1 as D (6 bases). This CDR3 has 14 residues. Trimming cost V 5 bases and J 3 bases, with 14 bases left between them. Per germline, CDR1 LGHNA and CDR2 YNFKEQ. Written as DNA, the CDR3 is TGTGCCAGCAGCTCCGGGACACGTAGCTACGAGCAGTACTTC. Protein sequence: CASSSGTRSYEQYF.